This T cell receptor (beta chain) was obtained from a study of blood T cell repertoires in COVID-19. CDR1 is MRHNA and CDR2 is SNTAGT in the germline V gene. The CDR3 loop spans 18 amino acids. Trimming took off 5 bases at V and 9 bases at J, with 28 bases between the two ends. Produced via immunoSEQ multiplex PCR; TCRdb's table is partial and in-frame only. The sample holds 90,000 to 150,000 clones, about 85% seen once. This sequence joins TRBV6-4 and TRBJ2-2; TRBD2 might be the D (5 bases). This sequence was found in an elderly man with acute or convalescent COVID-19. Sequences were obtained from peripheral blood. The CDR3 sequence: CASSILRREPKNGRELFF. CDR3 in DNA: TGTGCCAGCAGTATTTTGAGACGGGAACCAAAGAATGGGAGGGAGCTGTTTTTT.